This record covers a single T cell receptor (beta chain). The antigen remains undetermined. The data originate from a study of graft-versus-host responses after intestinal transplantation. The wider study: Transplants were multivisceral, liver-intestinal, or isolated intestinal.

Study-wide findings and caveats: The recipient marrow held GvH clones, and some of them showed up first in ileum or blood.

Sequencing used immunoSEQ multiplex PCR; TCRdb keeps in-frame clones, though not all of them. The table records about 86,000 clones, about nine tenths of them present only once. This clonotype originated in a human donor who was the organ donor for an intestinal transplant. This specimen consisted of unstimulated CD4+ T cells sorted from spleen or lymph node cells, obtained before transplant.

The CDR3 DNA follows: TGTGCCAGCAGCTCTAGGAGGCAGGCAGAGACCCAGTACTTC. It is translated as CASSSRRQAETQYF. This chain connects TRBV7-2 to TRBJ2-5; a weak D match, TRBD2 (5 bases). There are 14 residues in the CDR3. V was shortened by 4 bases and J by 4 bases, with 13 bases between the two germline ends. Germline-derived CDR1 and CDR2 are SGHTA and FQGNSA.